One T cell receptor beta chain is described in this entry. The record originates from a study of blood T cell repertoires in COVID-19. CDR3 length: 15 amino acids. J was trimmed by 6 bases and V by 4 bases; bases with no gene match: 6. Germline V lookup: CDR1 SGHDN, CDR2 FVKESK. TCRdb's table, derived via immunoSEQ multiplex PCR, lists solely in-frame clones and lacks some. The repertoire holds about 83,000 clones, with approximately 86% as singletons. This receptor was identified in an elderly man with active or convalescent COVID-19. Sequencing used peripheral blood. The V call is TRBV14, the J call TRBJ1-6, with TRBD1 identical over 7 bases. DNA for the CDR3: TGTGCCAGCAGCCCCCCGGGACAGTTTAATTCACCCCTCCACTTT. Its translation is CASSPPGQFNSPLHF.